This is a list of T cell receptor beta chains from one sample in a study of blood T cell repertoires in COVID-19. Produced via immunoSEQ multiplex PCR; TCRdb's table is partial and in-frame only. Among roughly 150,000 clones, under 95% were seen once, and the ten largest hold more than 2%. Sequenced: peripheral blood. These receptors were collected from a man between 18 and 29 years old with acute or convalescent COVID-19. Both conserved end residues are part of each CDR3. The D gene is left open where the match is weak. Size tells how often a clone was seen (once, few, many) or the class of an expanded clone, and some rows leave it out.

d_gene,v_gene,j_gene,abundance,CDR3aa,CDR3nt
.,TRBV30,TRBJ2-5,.,CAWSQDGTSQETQYF,TGTGCCTGGAGCCAAGATGGGACTTCCCAAGAGACCCAGTACTTC
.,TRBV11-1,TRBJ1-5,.,CASSSDRSYSNQPQHF,TGTGCCAGCAGCTCTGACAGGTCTTATAGCAATCAGCCCCAGCATTTT
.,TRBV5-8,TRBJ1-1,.,CASSPGEDKNTEAFF,TGTGCCAGCAGCCCCGGTGAGGACAAGAACACTGAAGCTTTCTTT
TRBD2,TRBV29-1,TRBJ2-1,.,CSAGRLAGLHNEQFF,TGCAGCGCAGGGAGGCTAGCGGGGCTACACAATGAGCAGTTCTTC
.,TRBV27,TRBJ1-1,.,CASRRELGTEAFF,TGTGCCAGCAGGCGGGAATTGGGCACTGAAGCTTTCTTT
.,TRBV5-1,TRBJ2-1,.,CASSTPDQGGLNEQFF,TGCGCCAGCAGCACCCCGGACCAAGGGGGTCTCAATGAGCAGTTCTTC
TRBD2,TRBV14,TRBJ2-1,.,CASSQVWGLAGGEQFF,TGTGCCAGCAGCCAAGTCTGGGGACTAGCGGGAGGGGAGCAGTTCTTC
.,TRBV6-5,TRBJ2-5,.,CASKRTHQETQYF,TGTGCCAGCAAGAGGACACATCAAGAGACCCAGTACTTC
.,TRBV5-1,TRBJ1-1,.,CASSLPGSDTEAFF,TGCGCCAGCAGCTTGCCGGGGTCGGACACTGAAGCTTTCTTT
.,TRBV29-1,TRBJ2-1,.,CSVAGVAYNEQFF,TGCAGCGTTGCAGGGGTCGCCTACAATGAGCAGTTCTTC
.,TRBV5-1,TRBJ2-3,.,CASSLSLAQDTQYF,TGCGCCAGCAGCTTGTCCCTAGCACAGGATACGCAGTATTTT
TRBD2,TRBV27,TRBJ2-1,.,CASSSVAGVGNEQFF,TGTGCCAGCAGTTCTGTAGCGGGAGTAGGGAATGAGCAGTTCTTC
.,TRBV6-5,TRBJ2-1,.,CASIVLGGSYNEQFF,TGTGCCAGCATAGTTTTGGGAGGCTCCTACAATGAGCAGTTCTTC
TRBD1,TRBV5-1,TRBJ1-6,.,CASSPRDSNNSPLHF,TGCGCCAGCAGCCCCCGGGACAGCAATAATTCACCCCTCCACTTT
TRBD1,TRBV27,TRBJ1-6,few,CASSPDPDRGNSPLHF,TGTGCCAGCAGTCCGGACCCGGACAGGGGAAATTCACCCCTCCACTTT
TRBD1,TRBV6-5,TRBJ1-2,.,CASSPGTGPYGYTF,TGTGCCAGCAGCCCCGGGACAGGTCCTTATGGCTACACCTTC
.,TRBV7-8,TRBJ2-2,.,CASSLARGGELFF,TGTGCCAGCAGCTTAGCGCGCGGTGGTGAGCTGTTTTTT
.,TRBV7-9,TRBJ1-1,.,CASSLVGRENTEAFF,TGTGCCAGCAGCTTAGTGGGCAGGGAAAACACTGAAGCTTTCTTT
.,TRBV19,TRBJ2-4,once,CASSTAQGLAKNIQYF,TGTGCCAGTAGTACCGCCCAGGGACTAGCCAAAAACATTCAGTACTTC
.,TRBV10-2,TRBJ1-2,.,CASSESGQWNYGYTF,TGCGCCAGCAGTGAGTCGGGGCAGTGGAACTATGGCTACACCTTC
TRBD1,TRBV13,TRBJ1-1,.,CASSPGGVNTEAFF,TGTGCCAGCAGTCCAGGGGGCGTGAACACTGAAGCTTTCTTT
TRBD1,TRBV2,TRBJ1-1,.,CASRGQVSSRAFF,TGTGCCAGCAGGGGACAGGTTTCTTCGAGGGCTTTCTTT
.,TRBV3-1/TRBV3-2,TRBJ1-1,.,CASSQDRGRNTEAFF,TGTGCCAGCAGCCAAGATAGGGGAAGGAACACTGAAGCTTTCTTT
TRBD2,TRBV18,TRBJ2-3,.,CASSGTSGSSDTQYF,TGTGCCAGCTCGGGGACTAGCGGGAGTTCAGATACGCAGTATTTT
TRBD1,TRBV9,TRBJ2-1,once,CASSVDRGHEQFF,TGTGCCAGCAGCGTGGACAGGGGGCATGAGCAGTTCTTC
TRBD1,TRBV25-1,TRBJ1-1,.,CASSEDRGWMGTEAFF,TGTGCCAGCAGTGAAGACAGGGGGTGGATGGGCACTGAAGCTTTCTTT
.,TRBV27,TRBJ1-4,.,CASRSTGPRLPNEKLFF,TGTGCCAGCAGGTCGACAGGTCCTCGGCTGCCGAATGAAAAACTGTTTTTT
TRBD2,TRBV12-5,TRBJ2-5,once,CATTSGNYETQYF,TGTGCCACAACTAGCGGGAATTACGAGACCCAGTACTTC
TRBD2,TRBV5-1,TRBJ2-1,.,CASSSGLTSGSPSEQFF,TGCGCCAGCAGCTCGGGATTGACTAGCGGGAGTCCCAGTGAGCAGTTCTTC
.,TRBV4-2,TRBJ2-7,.,CASSQDVKNLGGRYEQYF,TGTGCCAGCAGCCAAGATGTAAAGAACTTAGGGGGTCGCTACGAGCAGTACTTC
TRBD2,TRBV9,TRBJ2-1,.,CASSVTTPTGLAGGPRSEQFF,TGTGCCAGCAGCGTAACGACACCGACGGGACTAGCGGGAGGGCCGAGAAGTGAGCAGTTCTTC
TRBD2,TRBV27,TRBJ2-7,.,CASSLSPSGRGYEQYF,TGTGCCAGCAGTTTATCTCCGAGCGGGAGAGGGTACGAGCAGTACTTC
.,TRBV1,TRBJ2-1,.,CTSSPAYNEQFF,TGCACCAGCAGCCCGGCCTACAATGAGCAGTTCTTC
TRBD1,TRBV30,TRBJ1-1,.,CAFSGTAGVMNTEAFF,TGTGCCTTCTCCGGGACAGCGGGGGTGATGAACACTGAAGCTTTCTTT
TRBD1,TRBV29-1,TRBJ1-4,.,CSVAQGAGNEKLFF,TGCAGCGTCGCTCAGGGGGCGGGCAATGAAAAACTGTTTTTT
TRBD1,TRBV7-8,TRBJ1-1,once,CASSFVGQGALAFF,TGTGCCAGCAGCTTTGTCGGACAGGGGGCTTTGGCTTTCTTT
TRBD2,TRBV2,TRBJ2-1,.,CASRILAGVNEQFF,TGTGCCAGCAGGATTCTAGCGGGTGTCAATGAGCAGTTCTTC
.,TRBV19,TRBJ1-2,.,CASKTGRGYTF,TGTGCCAGTAAAACTGGGAGAGGCTACACCTTC
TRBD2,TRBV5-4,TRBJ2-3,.,CASSLVLAGGLTDTQYF,TGTGCCAGCAGCTTGGTCCTAGCGGGAGGGCTCACAGATACGCAGTATTTT
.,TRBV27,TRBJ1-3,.,CASSPRTVSSGNTIYF,TGTGCCAGCAGTCCAAGGACTGTGAGCTCTGGAAACACCATATATTTT
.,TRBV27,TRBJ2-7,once,CASSRRRDSSAYEQYF,TGTGCCAGCAGTCGTAGGCGGGACAGCTCGGCCTACGAGCAGTACTTC
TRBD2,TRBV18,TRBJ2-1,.,CASSPPTSGIHYNEQFF,TGTGCCAGCTCACCACCGACTAGCGGGATCCACTACAATGAGCAGTTCTTC
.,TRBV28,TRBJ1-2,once,CASSLSPGQKGNGYTF,TGTGCCAGCAGTTTATCCCCCGGGCAGAAGGGGAATGGCTACACCTTC
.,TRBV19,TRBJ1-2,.,CASFTSGYPNGYTF,TGTGCCAGCTTTACGTCGGGGTATCCTAATGGCTACACCTTC
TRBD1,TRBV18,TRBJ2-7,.,CASSPPTGTYEQYF,TGTGCCAGCTCACCCCCGACAGGGACGTACGAGCAGTACTTC
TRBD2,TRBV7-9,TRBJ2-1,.,CASSFLTSGRARNEQFF,TGTGCCAGCAGCTTCCTCACTAGCGGGAGGGCTAGGAATGAGCAGTTCTTC
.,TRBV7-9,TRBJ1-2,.,CASSQTGPGYTF,TGTGCCAGCAGCCAAACAGGGCCTGGCTACACCTTC
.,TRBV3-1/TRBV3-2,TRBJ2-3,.,CASSPDTSTDTQYF,TGTGCCAGCAGCCCGGACACCAGCACAGATACGCAGTATTTT
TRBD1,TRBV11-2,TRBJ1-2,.,CASSPGQGSSYGYTF,TGTGCCAGCAGCCCGGGACAGGGGTCTTCCTATGGCTACACCTTC
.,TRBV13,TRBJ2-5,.,CASSLHGPQYF,TGTGCCAGCAGCTTACATGGGCCCCAGTACTTC
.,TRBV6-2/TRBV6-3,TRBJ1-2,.,CASSYSSGHSLSSIYGYTF,TGTGCCAGCAGTTATTCTTCGGGACACTCCCTATCCTCCATCTATGGCTACACCTTC
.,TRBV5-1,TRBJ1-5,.,CASSQRGDSNQPQHF,TGCGCCAGCAGTCAGAGAGGAGATAGCAATCAGCCCCAGCATTTT
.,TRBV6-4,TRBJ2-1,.,CASSPAGLYNEQFF,TGTGCCAGCAGTCCAGCGGGCCTCTACAATGAGCAGTTCTTC
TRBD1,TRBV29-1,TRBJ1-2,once,CSVPRTGHGYTF,TGCAGCGTCCCCAGGACAGGGCATGGCTACACCTTC